These T cell receptor beta chains were read from a single sample in a study of blood T cell repertoires in COVID-19. Clones were sequenced by immunoSEQ multiplex PCR, and TCRdb holds only the in-frame ones, with some missing. Among 130,000 or so clones listed, around 89% were seen once. Sequenced: peripheral blood. Receptors were obtained from a man in his 70s with active or convalescent COVID-19. The CDR3 runs from the conserved cysteine through the conserved F or W. The D gene is left open where the match is weak. Part of the rows lack a size; the others show once, few, many or a class for expanded clones.

V	D	J	size	DNA	CDR3
TRBV10-3	TRBD1	TRBJ2-7	once	TGTGCCATCAGTGCGGGGACAGGGGCCTACGAGCAGTACTTC	CAISAGTGAYEQYF
TRBV7-8	TRBD1	TRBJ2-5	.	TGTGCCAGCAGCTTAGTCGAGGGGGCGCAAGAGACCCAGTACTTC	CASSLVEGAQETQYF
TRBV19	TRBD2	TRBJ2-3	once	TGTGCCAGTAGTATAGATCGGGGACTAGCGGGCACAGATACGCAGTATTTT	CASSIDRGLAGTDTQYF
TRBV6-6	TRBD1	TRBJ1-5	.	TGTGCCAGCAGTTACTCGACCGGGACAGCGAGGCATTTT	CASSYSTGTARHF
TRBV7-2	.	TRBJ2-2	.	TGTGCCAGCAGCTCTGACAGACACACCGGGGAGCTGTTTTTT	CASSSDRHTGELFF
TRBV5-6	TRBD2	TRBJ2-2	once	TGTGCCAGCAGCCCTAGCGGGATAACTCCTAGGTACACCGGGGAGCTGTTTTTT	CASSPSGITPRYTGELFF
TRBV2	TRBD1	TRBJ1-1	.	TGTGCCAGCCGAGGACAGGGGGCCAACACTGAAGCTTTCTTT	CASRGQGANTEAFF
TRBV9	TRBD1	TRBJ1-2	.	TGTGCCAGCAGCTCCCGACAGGGGGGAGGCTACACCTTC	CASSSRQGGGYTF
TRBV30	.	TRBJ2-7	.	TGTGCCTGGAGTCCATGGACACGGACTATCTACGAGCAGTACTTC	CAWSPWTRTIYEQYF
TRBV3-1/TRBV3-2	.	TRBJ2-1	.	TGTGCCAGCAGCCAAGATGGGGCATTCTACAATGAGCAGTTCTTC	CASSQDGAFYNEQFF
TRBV19	TRBD2	TRBJ2-1	.	TGTGCCAGTATAAGTAGCGGGAGGTTTAATGAGCAGTTCTTC	CASISSGRFNEQFF
TRBV19	.	TRBJ1-2	.	TGTGCCAGTAGTATCCAGTCCGGGGAGAACTATGGCTACACCTTC	CASSIQSGENYGYTF
TRBV29-1	.	TRBJ2-7	.	TGCAGCGGACGGGTCTCCTCCTACGAGCAGTACTTC	CSGRVSSYEQYF
TRBV19	.	TRBJ2-1	.	TGTGCCAGTAGTGGCCAGTTCGGGATAGGAGGCTACAATGAGCAGTTCTTC	CASSGQFGIGGYNEQFF
TRBV28	.	TRBJ1-5	.	TGTGCCAGCAGCGCAGGGTTCCAGCCCCAGCATTTT	CASSAGFQPQHF
TRBV4-2	.	TRBJ2-3	few	TGTGCCTCGGGCGGGCGGTCTGTCACAGATACGCAGTATTTT	CASGGRSVTDTQYF
TRBV7-9	TRBD1	TRBJ2-7	.	TGTGCCAGCAGCCCATCAACCCGGGACAGGGGGGTCTACGAGCAGTACTTC	CASSPSTRDRGVYEQYF
TRBV3-1/TRBV3-2	.	TRBJ1-1	.	TGTGCCAGCAGCCCATCGCCGGGGGGGAACACTGAAGCTTTCTTT	CASSPSPGGNTEAFF
TRBV6-1	TRBD1	TRBJ2-5	.	TGTGCCAGCAGTGAGCCATTGACAGGGGCATCGGAGACCCAGTACTTC	CASSEPLTGASETQYF
TRBV6-2/TRBV6-3	.	TRBJ2-7	.	TGTGCCAGCAGTTCTTGGGGGCGCTCCTACGAGCAGTACTTC	CASSSWGRSYEQYF
TRBV27	.	TRBJ1-2	once	TGTGCCAGCAGTTTAAGGGGTGCCTATGGCTACACCTTC	CASSLRGAYGYTF
TRBV5-1	TRBD1	TRBJ2-7	.	TGCGCCAGCAGCACACCCGGACAGGGGATGAACGAGCAGTACTTC	CASSTPGQGMNEQYF
TRBV7-9	TRBD2	TRBJ2-7	.	TGTGCCAGCAGCGCTCCAGGGACTAGTAGCGGGAACTCCTACGAGCAGTACTTC	CASSAPGTSSGNSYEQYF
TRBV7-9	.	TRBJ2-1	.	TGTGCCAGCAGCTTAGTAGCGGTACCCTACAATGAGCAGTTCTTC	CASSLVAVPYNEQFF
TRBV9	.	TRBJ2-3	.	TGTGCCAGCAGCCCCAGACGGGATAGTGCAGATACGCAGTATTTT	CASSPRRDSADTQYF
TRBV11-2	TRBD2	TRBJ2-7	.	TGTGCCAGCAGCTTGGCGGATGGCGGGGGCTCCTACGAGCAGTACTTC	CASSLADGGGSYEQYF
TRBV10-2	.	TRBJ2-1	few	TGCGCCAGCAGGGGGGACATGAGCTCCTACAATGAGCAGTTCTTC	CASRGDMSSYNEQFF
TRBV28	.	TRBJ1-2	.	TGTGCCAGCAGTTCGCCCGGGAAGGGAATGGGCGGCTACACCTTC	CASSSPGKGMGGYTF
TRBV7-9	.	TRBJ1-1	.	TGTGCCAGCAGCTCCCAGATGAACACTGAAGCTTTCTTT	CASSSQMNTEAFF
TRBV2	TRBD1	TRBJ2-1	.	TGTGCCAGCAGTGGAGGGACAGGGGGCGCTTACAATGAGCAGTTCTTC	CASSGGTGGAYNEQFF
TRBV19	.	TRBJ2-7	.	TGTGCCAGTAGTCCCCAGGAGGGGAGAGGGTACGAGCAGTACTTC	CASSPQEGRGYEQYF
TRBV4-2	.	TRBJ2-7	.	TGTGCCAGCAGCCAAGATTTAGGACTACGAACGCAGTACTTC	CASSQDLGLRTQYF
TRBV29-1	.	TRBJ1-5	.	TGCAGCGTTGAGGAGGGCTGGGGGGGCAATCAGCCCCAGCATTTT	CSVEEGWGGNQPQHF
TRBV5-1	.	TRBJ2-3	.	TGCGCCAGCAGCTTTAGTTCCGCTAGCACAGATACGCAGTATTTT	CASSFSSASTDTQYF
TRBV7-9	TRBD1	TRBJ1-3	.	TGTGCCAGCAGCCCCCCGACAGGGGTCCCTGGAAACACCATATATTTT	CASSPPTGVPGNTIYF
TRBV25-1	.	TRBJ1-3	.	TGTGCCAGCAGTGAATGGGAGGGTAGATCTGGAAACACCATATATTTT	CASSEWEGRSGNTIYF
TRBV5-8	TRBD1	TRBJ1-5	.	TGTGCCAGCAGCTTGGCCGTAAAACAGGGGGGTCAGCCCCAGCATTTT	CASSLAVKQGGQPQHF
TRBV6-1	.	TRBJ1-5	.	TGTGCCAGCAGTGAAGGGTCAGGGATCGGCAATCAGCCCCAGCATTTT	CASSEGSGIGNQPQHF
TRBV5-1	TRBD2	TRBJ2-7	.	TGCGCCAGCAGCCAAATGCGGGGGGACGAGCAGTACTTC	CASSQMRGDEQYF
TRBV5-6	TRBD2	TRBJ2-3	.	TGTGCCAGCAGCTTGGTGTTAGCGGGAAGCACAGATACGCAGTATTTT	CASSLVLAGSTDTQYF
TRBV12-1	.	TRBJ2-7	.	TGTGCCAGCAGCTTTCGGGGGGGTTCCTACGAGCAGTACTTC	CASSFRGGSYEQYF
TRBV6-5	.	TRBJ1-6	.	TGTGCCAGCACCCTAGGACAGATTAATTCACCCCTCCACTTT	CASTLGQINSPLHF
TRBV6-2/TRBV6-3	TRBD1	TRBJ1-3	.	TGTGCCAGCAGTTACGCGACAGGGGCTGGAAACACCATATATTTT	CASSYATGAGNTIYF
TRBV3-1/TRBV3-2	.	TRBJ2-7	.	TGTGCCAGCAGCCAAGTGGCAGGGAAGCTCGGGCAGTACTTC	CASSQVAGKLGQYF
TRBV28	.	TRBJ2-7	.	TGTGCCAGCAGTTCTCCGGACTCCGACTACGAGCAGTACTTC	CASSSPDSDYEQYF